These T cell receptor beta chains were read from a single sample in a study of blood T cells in healthy people across ages. TCRdb reprocessed the 5' RACE reads via MiXCR and lists one record per CDR3 protein. The top ten hold 13% of the sample, which has approximately 880,000 distinct CDR3 sequences, around 48% seen once. The sample comprised blood. These receptors came from a young man in good health. Both conserved end residues are part of each CDR3. A D gene is named only where the DNA matches it firmly. Clone sizes are given selectively: once, few, many, or a class where the clone is expanded.

J gene | V gene | clone size | D gene | CDR3 DNA | CDR3 protein
TRBJ1-4 | TRBV4-3 | few | TRBD1 | TGCGCCAGCAGCCAAGCCGGGACAGGGGGTGCTAATGAAAAACTGTTTTTT | CASSQAGTGGANEKLFF
TRBJ2-3 | TRBV4-2 | few | TRBD2 | TGTGCCAGCAGCCAAGTTTCGACTAGCGACTCAGATACGCAGTATTTT | CASSQVSTSDSDTQYF
TRBJ2-7 | TRBV28 | . | TRBD2 | TGTGCCAGCTCTCCGACTGGCGGGGGGCTCTACGAGCAGTACTTC | CASSPTGGGLYEQYF
TRBJ2-3 | TRBV6-5 | . | . | TGTGCCAGCAGTTACTCTAGGGCGGACACAGATACGCAGTATTTT | CASSYSRADTDTQYF
TRBJ2-5 | TRBV7-9 | . | . | TGTGCCAGCAGATTAGGACAGCGCCAAGAGACCCAGTACTTC | CASRLGQRQETQYF
TRBJ2-5 | TRBV9 | few | . | TGTGCCAGCAGCGTAGGCAGCGCCCAAGAGACCCAGTACTTC | CASSVGSAQETQYF
TRBJ2-3 | TRBV12-3/TRBV12-4 | few | . | TGTGCCAGCAGTTCGGGAGGGGGCTTTAGCACGGATACGCAGTATTTT | CASSSGGGFSTDTQYF
TRBJ2-1 | TRBV10-3 | . | . | TGTGCCATCAGTCCCCAAGGGGGGAGGAGCTCCTACAATGAGCAGTTCTTC | CAISPQGGRSSYNEQFF
TRBJ2-5 | TRBV3-1 | . | TRBD1 | TGTGCCGGCAGCCGCGGGACAGGGGGCCAAGAGACCCAGTACTTC | CAGSRGTGGQETQYF
TRBJ1-2 | TRBV9 | . | . | TGTGCCAGCAGCGTAGAGGGGCAAGGCTACGGGGGGCAGAACTATGGCTACACCTTC | CASSVEGQGYGGQNYGYTF
TRBJ1-1 | TRBV20-1 | . | . | TGCAGTGTCCCGGGCACGAACACTGAAGCTTTCTTT | CSVPGTNTEAFF
TRBJ1-2 | TRBV7-2 | . | . | TGTGCCAGCAGCTTAGGGGTAGTCTATGGCTACACCTTC | CASSLGVVYGYTF
TRBJ2-7 | TRBV10-3 | few | . | TGTGCCATCCGGGACGTAGCCTACGAGCAGTACTTC | CAIRDVAYEQYF
TRBJ2-7 | TRBV29-1 | . | . | TGCAGCGCACTCAGGGGATCCTACGAGCAGTACTTC | CSALRGSYEQYF
TRBJ2-5 | TRBV3-1 | . | TRBD2 | TGTGCCAGCAGCCAAGATTCGTTGAGCGGGGGGCGTCAAGAGACCCAGTACTTC | CASSQDSLSGGRQETQYF
TRBJ2-1 | TRBV7-9 | . | TRBD1 | TGTGCCAGCAGCTTAGTGGGGACAGGGGGATACAATGAGCAGTTCTTC | CASSLVGTGGYNEQFF
TRBJ1-1 | TRBV6-1 | few | . | TGTGCCAGCAGCCGTGTACAGAGGAACACTGAAGCTTTCTTT | CASSRVQRNTEAFF
TRBJ2-7 | TRBV6-6 | . | . | TGTGCCAGCACCGGGGAGGACTACGAGCAGTACTTC | CASTGEDYEQYF
TRBJ2-7 | TRBV4-1 | . | . | TGCGCCAGCAGCCAAGATAGAGGGGGAGGCTACGAGCAGTACTTC | CASSQDRGGGYEQYF
TRBJ2-1 | TRBV6-1 | . | . | TGTGCCAGCAGTGTCATACAGGAATACAATGAGCAGTTCTTC | CASSVIQEYNEQFF
TRBJ2-1 | TRBV20-1 | . | . | TGCAGTGCTAGTTGGGGACGGGTTCTTTACGATGAGCAGTTCTTC | CSASWGRVLYDEQFF
TRBJ1-5 | TRBV5-1 | . | TRBD1 | TGCGCCAGCAGTTTCACAGGGGGCGACCAGCCCCAGCATTTT | CASSFTGGDQPQHF
TRBJ2-5 | TRBV3-1 | few | . | TGTGCCAGCAGCCAAGGGGGGAGTCAAGAGACCCAGTACTTC | CASSQGGSQETQYF
TRBJ2-5 | TRBV5-1 | . | . | TGCGCCAGCAGCCCGAGGCAGGGGGGTCGTGAAGAGACCCAGTACTTC | CASSPRQGGREETQYF
TRBJ1-2 | TRBV18 | few | . | TGTGCCAGCTCATCACGACAGGCTTATGGCTACACCTTC | CASSSRQAYGYTF
TRBJ2-5 | TRBV20-1 | few | TRBD1 | TGCAGTGCTAGGGACAGGGGCCACGAGACCCAGTACTTC | CSARDRGHETQYF
TRBJ2-5 | TRBV7-2 | . | TRBD2 | TGTGCCAGCAGCTTAGTAGCGGGGTATGAGACCCAGTACTTC | CASSLVAGYETQYF
TRBJ2-3 | TRBV5-1 | few | . | TGCGCCAGCAGCGGGACGGGAACAGATACGCAGTATTTT | CASSGTGTDTQYF
TRBJ1-4 | TRBV5-1 | few | . | TGCGCCAGCAGCTTATCCGGGATACGGGGTGAAAAACTGTTTTTT | CASSLSGIRGEKLFF
TRBJ2-2 | TRBV12-3/TRBV12-4 | . | TRBD1 | TGTGCCAGCATATCTCCGGGACAGATCGCGAACACCGGGGAGCTGTTTTTT | CASISPGQIANTGELFF